The T cell receptor beta chain under discussion was sequenced for a study of blood T cell repertoires in COVID-19. Study-level information: Samples taken during acute and convalescent COVID-19 were collected in the United States, Italy and Spain. T cells, B-cell-depleted T cells, or PBMCs supplied cDNA or gDNA.

Looked up from germline, CDR1 is SGHTA and CDR2 is FQGNSA. The CDR3 has 14 residues. Deletions cut 3 bases from V and 1 base from J, with 9 bases between. This clone was recorded a few times. Authors' methods: Amplification from reference gene primers served as the basis for estimated nucleated cell counts. Profiling relied on immunoSEQ multiplex PCR, and the TCRdb table lists in-frame clones only, not all of them. The D gene and trimming were derived from the DNA, and the V and J assignments and clone size from that table. The sample consists of around 76,000 clones, more than 70% of them appearing once.

This TCR derives from a man older than 75 with acute or convalescent COVID-19. The specimen was peripheral blood. The chain combines TRBV7-2 with TRBJ1-1; unclear D gene. CDR3 nucleotide sequence: TGTGCCAGCAGCTTTGACACCTCGAACACTGAAGCTTTCTTT. Translating gives CASSFDTSNTEAFF.